This is a list of T cell receptor beta chains from one sample in a study of blood T cell repertoires in COVID-19. The assay was immunoSEQ multiplex PCR, and TCRdb's table has in-frame clones only and misses some. There are 310,000 or so clones in the sample; over 75% occur only once, and more than 9% lies in the top ten. The sequencing input was PBMCs or T cells enriched from blood (not recorded which). These receptors came from a woman younger than 30 who had recovered from COVID-19. The CDR3 runs from the conserved cysteine through the conserved F or W. The D gene is left open where the match is weak. Size tells how often a clone was seen (once, few, many) or the class of an expanded clone, and some rows leave it out.

D gene | clone size | J gene | V gene | CDR3 length | CDR3 DNA | CDR3 protein
. | . | TRBJ1-1 | TRBV6-5 | 14 | TGTGCCAGCAGTTACAACAGGGACGGCACTGAAGCTTTCTTT | CASSYNRDGTEAFF
TRBD2 | . | TRBJ2-3 | TRBV5-5 | 17 | TGTGCCAGCAGCTTGGGCACTAGCGGGGGTAGCACAGATACGCAGTATTTT | CASSLGTSGGSTDTQYF
TRBD1 | . | TRBJ1-4 | TRBV4-2 | 16 | TGTGCCAGCAGCCCCCCTTGGACAGGGACAAATGAAAAACTGTTTTTT | CASSPPWTGTNEKLFF
. | once | TRBJ1-1 | TRBV5-1 | 14 | TGCGCCAGCAGCTCGGGACTCACGAACACTGAAGCTTTCTTT | CASSSGLTNTEAFF
. | . | TRBJ2-5 | TRBV6-5 | 12 | TGTGCCACCTCCGACCCAGGGGAGACCCAGTACTTC | CATSDPGETQYF
TRBD1 | . | TRBJ1-1 | TRBV7-9 | 13 | TGTGCCAGCAGCTTAGGACAGGGGGCTGAAGCTTTCTTT | CASSLGQGAEAFF
TRBD1 | . | TRBJ2-3 | TRBV7-3 | 15 | TGTGCCAGCAGCTCGACAGGGGCTCGCACAGATACGCAGTATTTT | CASSSTGARTDTQYF
TRBD1 | . | TRBJ2-1 | TRBV5-1 | 23 | TGCGCCAGCAGCCTCGTTCGCCCACGTCCCCCATGGGACAGAGAAATTTCCTACAATGAGCAGTTCTTC | CASSLVRPRPPWDREISYNEQFF
. | . | TRBJ1-1 | TRBV10-3 | 12 | TGTGCCATCTCAGATCTGAACACTGAAGCTTTCTTT | CAISDLNTEAFF
. | once | TRBJ1-2 | TRBV18 | 13 | TGTGCCAGCTCACCACCGCGGCCCTATGGCTACACCTTC | CASSPPRPYGYTF
. | . | TRBJ2-4 | TRBV5-1 | 13 | TGCGCCAGCAGCCGAGGGGATAGCGGCATTCAGTACTTC | CASSRGDSGIQYF
. | . | TRBJ1-6 | TRBV11-2 | 14 | TGTGCCAGCAGCTTAGTGGTCAGGAATTCACCCCTCCACTTT | CASSLVVRNSPLHF
. | . | TRBJ2-7 | TRBV6-5 | 15 | TGTGCCAGCAGCGCTGGATTCGGGGTGAGCTACGAGCAGTACTTC | CASSAGFGVSYEQYF
. | few | TRBJ1-2 | TRBV5-4 | 14 | TGTGCCAGCAGCGGCCAAGGACTAGGCTATGGCTACACCTTC | CASSGQGLGYGYTF
. | once | TRBJ2-2 | TRBV2 | 15 | TGTGCCAGCAGTGTAATTCCTAGTCAAGGTGGGGAGCTGTTTTTT | CASSVIPSQGGELFF
. | . | TRBJ1-5 | TRBV10-3 | 13 | TGTGCCATCGGAGTCGATAGCAATCAGCCCCAGCATTTT | CAIGVDSNQPQHF
. | . | TRBJ1-1 | TRBV11-3 | 14 | TGTGCCAGCAGCCTTCAGGGCGGGAACACTGAAGCTTTCTTT | CASSLQGGNTEAFF
. | . | TRBJ2-7 | TRBV7-9 | 12 | TGTGCCAGCAGCTTTACTCACCTCGAGCAGTACTTC | CASSFTHLEQYF
TRBD2 | . | TRBJ2-3 | TRBV27 | 16 | TGTGCCAGCAGTTTCCGGCTAGCGGGAGCCTCAGATACGCAGTATTTT | CASSFRLAGASDTQYF
. | . | TRBJ1-4 | TRBV3-1/TRBV3-2 | 15 | TGTGCCAGCAGCCTTACGGGAATCGGGAATGAAAAACTGTTTTTT | CASSLTGIGNEKLFF
. | . | TRBJ2-5 | TRBV15 | 14 | TGTGCCACCAGCAGAGATGTACGGGGAGAGACCCAGTACTTC | CATSRDVRGETQYF
TRBD1 | . | TRBJ2-2 | TRBV6-5 | 15 | TGTGCCAGCAGGAACGGGGACAGGGTTACCGGGGAGCTGTTTTTT | CASRNGDRVTGELFF
TRBD1 | . | TRBJ1-5 | TRBV28 | 14 | TGTGCCAGCAGTTTAAGGACAGGGGTGCTGCCCCAGCATTTT | CASSLRTGVLPQHF
. | . | TRBJ2-2 | TRBV19 | 15 | TGTGCCAGTAGCCTACAGGGTACGAACACCGGGGAGCTGTTTTTT | CASSLQGTNTGELFF
. | . | TRBJ2-7 | TRBV19 | 13 | TGTGCCAGTAGTGGGGTAGGAGGCTACGAGCAGTACTTC | CASSGVGGYEQYF
. | . | TRBJ1-5 | TRBV6-5 | 13 | TGTGCCAGCCGACTTAATAGCAATCAGCCCCAGCATTTT | CASRLNSNQPQHF